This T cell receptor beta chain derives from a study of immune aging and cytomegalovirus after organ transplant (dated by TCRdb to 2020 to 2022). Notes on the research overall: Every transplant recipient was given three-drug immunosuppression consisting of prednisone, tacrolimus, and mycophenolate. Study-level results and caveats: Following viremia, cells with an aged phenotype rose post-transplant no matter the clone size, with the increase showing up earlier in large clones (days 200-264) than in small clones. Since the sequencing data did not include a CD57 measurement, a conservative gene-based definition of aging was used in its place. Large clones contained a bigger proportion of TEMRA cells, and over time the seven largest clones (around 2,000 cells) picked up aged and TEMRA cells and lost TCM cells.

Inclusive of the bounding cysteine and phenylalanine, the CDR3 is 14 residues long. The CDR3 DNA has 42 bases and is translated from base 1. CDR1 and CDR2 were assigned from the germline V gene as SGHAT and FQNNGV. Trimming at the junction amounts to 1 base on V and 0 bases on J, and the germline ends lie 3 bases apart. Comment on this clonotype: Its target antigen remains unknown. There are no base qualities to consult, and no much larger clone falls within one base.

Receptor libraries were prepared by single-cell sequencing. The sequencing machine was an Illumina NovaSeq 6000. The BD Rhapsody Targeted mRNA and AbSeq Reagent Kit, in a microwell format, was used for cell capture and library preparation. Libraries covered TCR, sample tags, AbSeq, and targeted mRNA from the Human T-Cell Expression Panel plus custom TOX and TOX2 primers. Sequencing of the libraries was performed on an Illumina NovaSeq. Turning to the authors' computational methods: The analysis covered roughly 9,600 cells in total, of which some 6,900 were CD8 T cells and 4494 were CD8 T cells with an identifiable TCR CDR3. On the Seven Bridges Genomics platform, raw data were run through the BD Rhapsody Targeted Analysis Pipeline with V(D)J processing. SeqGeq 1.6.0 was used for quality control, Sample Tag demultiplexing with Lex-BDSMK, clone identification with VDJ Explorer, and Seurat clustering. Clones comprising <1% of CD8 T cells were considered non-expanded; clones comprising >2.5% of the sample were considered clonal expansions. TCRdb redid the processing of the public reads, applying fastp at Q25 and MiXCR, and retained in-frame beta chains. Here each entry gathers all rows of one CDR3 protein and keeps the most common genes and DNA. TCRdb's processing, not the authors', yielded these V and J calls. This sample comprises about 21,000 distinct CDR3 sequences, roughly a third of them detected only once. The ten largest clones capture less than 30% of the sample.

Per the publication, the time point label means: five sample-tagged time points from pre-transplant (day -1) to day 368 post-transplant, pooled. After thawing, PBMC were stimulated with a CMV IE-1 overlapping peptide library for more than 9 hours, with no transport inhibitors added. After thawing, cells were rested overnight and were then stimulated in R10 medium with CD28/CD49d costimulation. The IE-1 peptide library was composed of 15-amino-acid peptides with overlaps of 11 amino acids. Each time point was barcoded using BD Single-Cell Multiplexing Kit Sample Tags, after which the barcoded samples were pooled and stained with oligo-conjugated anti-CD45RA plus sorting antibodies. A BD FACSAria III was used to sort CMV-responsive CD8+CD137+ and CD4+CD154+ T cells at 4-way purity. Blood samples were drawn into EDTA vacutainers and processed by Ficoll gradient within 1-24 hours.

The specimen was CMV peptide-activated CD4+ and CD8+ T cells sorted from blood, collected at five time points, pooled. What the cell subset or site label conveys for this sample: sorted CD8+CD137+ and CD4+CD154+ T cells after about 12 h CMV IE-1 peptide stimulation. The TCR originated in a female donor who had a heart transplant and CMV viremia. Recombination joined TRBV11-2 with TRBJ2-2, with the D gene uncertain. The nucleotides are TGTGCCAGCAGCTTAGCGGCGAACACCGGGGAGCTGTTTTTT. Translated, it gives CASSLAANTGELFF.